One and the same sample provided the 32 T cell receptor beta chains below, sequenced in a study of cytomegalovirus exposure and HLA in healthy donors. This PCR relied on a set of 60 Vbeta primers and 13 Jbeta primers. The table came from immunoSEQ multiplex PCR; TCRdb's copy has only in-frame clones and leaves some out. This sample carries over 80,000 clones, 65% to 85% of them seen once, and the ten largest clones take over 5%. The sequenced sample consisted of PBMCs. The receptors derive from a man in his forties or fifties in good health and CMV-seropositive.

This chain connects TRBV30 to TRBJ1-6; D is undetermined. Trimming stripped 0 bases from V and 9 bases from J, with 9 bases between. This CDR3 is 13 amino acids long. CDR1 and CDR2 from the germline V gene are GTSNPN and SVGIG (reference sequence). CDR3 loop: CAWSVSRGSPLHF. Written as DNA, the CDR3 is TGTGCCTGGAGTGTAAGTCGGGGTTCACCCCTCCACTTT.

The chain joins TRBV6-5 to TRBJ2-7; the match to TRBD1 covers 8 bases. The CDR3 contains 15 residues. The trim removed 6 bases at V and 3 bases at J, leaving 10 bases unmatched. Germline V gene sequence: CDR1 MNHEY, CDR2 SVGAGI. For the CDR3, the DNA is TGTGCCAGCAGCCCCGGGACAGGTGTCCTCTACGAGCAGTACTTC. This translates into CASSPGTGVLYEQYF.

The rearrangement links TRBV5-1 to TRBJ1-6; D might be TRBD1 (5 bases). Germline V lookup: CDR1 SGHRS, CDR2 YFSETQ. The CDR3 covers 15 residues. V was shortened by 6 bases and J by 9 bases, with 19 bases between the two germline ends. In DNA, the CDR3 is TGCGCCAGCACCTCTGCGGGGGGAGGGAGTTCACCCCTCCACTTT. Translating gives CASTSAGGGSSPLHF.

This chain links TRBV19 with TRBJ2-5, with 11 positions matching TRBD1. CDR1 and CDR2 from the germline V gene are LNHDA and SQIVND (reference sequence). The CDR3 covers 13 residues. DNA of the CDR3: TGTGCGTCGGGGACAGGGGGTGAGGAGACCCAGTACTTC. Translated: CASGTGGEETQYF.

This clone showed up just a few times. The V call is TRBV4-1, the J call TRBJ2-2, with TRBD2 as a possible D gene (5 bases). Looked up from germline, CDR1 is MGHRA and CDR2 is YSYEKL. V gave up 1 base and J gave up 4 bases, with 13 bases separating them. CDR3 length equals 16 residues. The CDR3 here is CASSQVEGIGTGELFF. CDR3 in DNA: TGCGCCAGCAGCCAAGTAGAGGGTATTGGCACCGGGGAGCTGTTTTTT.

V is TRBV4-1 and J is TRBJ2-7, with TRBD1 as a possible D gene (6 bases). This CDR3 is 12 amino acids long. The germline V gene encodes CDR1 MGHRA and CDR2 YSYEKL. Trimming cost V 4 bases and J 4 bases, with 8 bases left between them. The CDR3 here is CASSLTGYEQYF. As DNA, the CDR3 is TGCGCCAGCAGCCTGACAGGTTACGAGCAGTACTTC.

The genes are TRBV29-1 and TRBJ2-5; the D gene is possibly TRBD2 (5 bases). The V gene's germline CDR1 is SQVTM and CDR2 ANQGSEA. CDR3 length equals 13 residues. Trimming removed 0 bases at V and 4 bases at J, with 9 bases between. The CDR3 region has the DNA TGCAGCGTTGAAGATCCTGGAGGAGAGACCCAGTACTTC. Its translation is CSVEDPGGETQYF. The full variable domain, rest sourced from reference TRBV29-1 and TRBJ2-5, is SAVISQKPSRDICQRGTSLTIQCQVDSQVTMMFWYRQQPGQSLTLIATANQGSEATYESGFVIDKFPISRPNLTFSTLTVSNMSPEDSSIYLCSVEDPGGETQYFGPGTRLLVL.

The rearrangement joins TRBV19 to TRBJ2-7, with TRBD1 matching over 10 bases. Germline V gene sequence: CDR1 LNHDA, CDR2 SQIVND (reference sequence). This CDR3 region has 14 residues. Trimming at V came to 6 bases and at J to 4 bases, leaving 6 bases not matched to a gene. The CDR3 protein is CASRDGTGEYEQYF. Here the CDR3 DNA reads TGTGCCAGTAGGGACGGGACAGGGGAATACGAGCAGTACTTC. The full variable domain, its missing parts supplied by reference TRBV19 and TRBJ2-7, is DGGITQSPKYLFRKEGQNVTLSCEQNLNHDAMYWYRQDPGQGLRLIYYSQIVNDFQKGDIAEGYSVSREKKESFPLTVTSAQKNPTAFYLCASRDGTGEYEQYFGPGTRLTVT.

The chain uses TRBV27 and TRBJ1-1; maybe TRBD1 (6 bases). This CDR3 region has 14 residues. Germline-derived CDR1 and CDR2 are MNHEY and SMNVEV (reference sequence). The V gene lost 3 bases and the J gene lost 3 bases, with 11 bases spanning the gap. The CDR3 loop is CASSFMGAHTEAFF. The CDR3 DNA follows: TGTGCCAGCAGTTTTATGGGGGCCCACACTGAAGCTTTCTTT.

The rearrangement links TRBV28 to TRBJ1-2, with D uncertain. V lost 1 base to trimming and J lost 7 bases, with 13 bases between them. The CDR3 sequence is 14 residues long. Germline V gene lookup returns CDR1 MDHEN and CDR2 SYDVKM. CDR3 sequence reads: CASSLLAGSGGYTF. DNA of the CDR3: TGTGCCAGCAGTTTATTGGCCGGGTCGGGTGGCTACACCTTC.

The chain carries TRBV19 and TRBJ2-1, with TRBD2 as a possible D gene (5 bases). Trimming took 5 bases from V and 6 from J, leaving 17 bases between them. The CDR3 length is 15 residues. The germline V gene encodes CDR1 LNHDA and CDR2 SQIVND (reference sequence). CDR3 loop: CASSVGGRGSNEQFF. Here the CDR3 DNA reads TGTGCCAGTAGTGTGGGTGGACGGGGTTCCAATGAGCAGTTCTTC.

The chain employs TRBV5-1 and TRBJ1-1; no firm D call. Per the germline V gene, CDR1 is SGHRS and CDR2 is YFSETQ. V lost 4 bases and J lost 1, with 8 bases in between. The CDR3 covers 13 residues. In DNA form, the CDR3 reads TGCGCCAGCAGCCCCCAGTCGAACACTGAAGCTTTCTTT. Translation gives CASSPQSNTEAFF.

This clone was counted once. This sequence joins TRBV6-1 and TRBJ1-2; D is perhaps TRBD1 (6 bases). The germline V gene encodes CDR1 MNHNS and CDR2 SASEGT. V dropped 11 bases and J dropped 7 bases, with 20 bases sitting between them. This CDR3 comprises 13 residues. CDR3 sequence (DNA): TGTGCCGGGGGTGACAGGTTCCCTATTGGCTACACCTTC. As protein: CAGGDRFPIGYTF.

CDR3 sequence: CTSPTSGLTVEQFF. Here the CDR3 DNA reads TGCACCAGCCCTACTAGCGGTTTAACGGTTGAGCAGTTCTTC. The chain is built from TRBV1 and TRBJ2-1; the DNA was not used to check the table's D call, TRBD2. TRBV1 is a pseudogene. CDR3 length equals 14 residues.

This clone turned up a few times. The gene calls are TRBV19 and TRBJ1-3; D remains unclear. This CDR3 spans 15 amino acids. The germline V gene has CDR1 LNHDA and CDR2 SQIVND (reference sequence). V shed 7 bases and J shed 0 bases, with 13 bases lying between them. This chain's CDR3 is CASNLNMYSGNTIYF. The CDR3 DNA follows: TGTGCCAGTAACCTCAACATGTACTCTGGAAACACCATATATTTT.

Concerning this clone: The junction departs from the called germline gene at one end, perhaps through a read error. This chain joins TRBV30 and TRBJ2-6; TRBD1 is a possible D gene (5 bases). CDR3 size: 14 residues. CDR1 is GTSNPN, CDR2 SVGIG, per germline (reference sequence). CDR3 region: CAWRIGPGANGLTF. CDR3 nucleotides: TGTGCCTGGAGGATAGGACCTGGGGCCAACGGCCTGACTTTC.

CDR3 nucleotides: TGTGCCAGCAGCTTGGGTATTCAGGGCGGGGAAGGTGAAGCTTTCTTT. This encodes CASSLGIQGGEGEAFF. This chain joins TRBV5-4 and TRBJ1-1; D might be TRBD1 (5 bases). V shed 0 bases and J shed 7 bases, with 19 bases lying between them. Germline V gene sequence: CDR1 SGHNT, CDR2 YYREEE (reference sequence). CDR3 length: 16 residues.

This chain uses TRBV20-1 with TRBJ1-2; TRBD1 might be the D (5 bases). Trimming shortened V by 7 bases and J by 4 bases, and 7 bases separated the two germline ends. There are 10 residues in the CDR3. Germline V gives CDR1 DFQATT, CDR2 SNEGSKA (reference sequence). CDR3 amino acids: CSVDSYGYTF. CDR3 sequence (DNA): TGCAGTGTAGACAGCTATGGCTACACCTTC.

V is TRBV6-5 and J is TRBJ1-5; 7 bases are shared with TRBD1. CDR1 and CDR2 from the germline V gene are MNHEY and SVGAGI. V lost 6 bases to trimming and J lost 3 bases; unmatched junction nucleotides: 2. The CDR3 has 13 residues. CDR3 nucleotide sequence: TGTGCCAGCAGCGACAGGGACAATCAGCCCCAGCATTTT. Protein sequence: CASSDRDNQPQHF.

This chain connects TRBV6-1 to TRBJ1-5; TRBD1 agrees at 7 bases. The CDR3 is made up of 14 amino acids. V gave up 5 bases and J gave up 3 bases; unmatched junction bases: 4. Germline CDR1 is MNHNS and CDR2 is SASEGT. CDR3 loop: CASSLQGYNQPQHF. CDR3 DNA: TGTGCCAGCAGTCTACAGGGGTACAATCAGCCCCAGCATTTT.

This chain links TRBV14 with TRBJ1-1; tentatively, D is TRBD1 (5 bases). This CDR3 has 14 amino acids. CDR1 and CDR2 from the germline V gene are SGHDN and FVKESK. V lost 0 bases and J 1 base, leaving 6 bases between the germline ends. The CDR3 loop is CASSQEDRNTEAFF. CDR3 DNA: TGTGCCAGCAGCCAAGAAGACAGGAACACTGAAGCTTTCTTT. Supplemented by reference TRBV14 and TRBJ1-1, the full variable domain reads EAGVTQFPSHSVIEKGQTVTLRCDPISGHDNLYWYRRVMGKEIKFLLHFVKESKQDESGMPNNRFLAERTGGTYSTLKVQPAELEDSGVYFCASSQEDRNTEAFFGQGTRLTVV.

V is TRBV7-6 and J is TRBJ2-3; 8 bases fit TRBD1. The CDR3 has 15 amino acids. J gave up 4 bases and V 1 base, and 4 bases lay outside the gene matches. Germline V CDR1 and CDR2: SGHVS, FNYEAQ. DNA for the CDR3: TGTGCCAGCAGCTTAGTCGGGACAGGATCAGATACGCAGTATTTT. Its protein is CASSLVGTGSDTQYF.

This clone was detected a few times. The V gene is TRBV5-1, the J gene TRBJ1-6, with 7 positions matching TRBD1. Germline loops: CDR1 SGHRS, CDR2 YFSETQ. After removal of 0 bases from V and 7 bases from J, the junction contained 4 bases not matched to a gene. This CDR3 has 15 residues. The CDR3 DNA reads TGCGCCAGCAGCTTGGAACAGGGACAGAATTCACCCCTCCACTTT. It yields the protein CASSLEQGQNSPLHF.

The J gene is TRBJ2-7, the V gene TRBV7-2; 8 bases match TRBD1. The CDR3 contains 14 residues. CDR1 and CDR2 from the germline V gene are SGHTA and FQGNSA. V shed 3 bases and J 2 bases; nucleotides not matched to a gene: 3. The CDR3 nucleotides read TGTGCCAGCAGCTTGAGGACAGGGACCTACGAGCAGTACTTC. Encoded protein: CASSLRTGTYEQYF.

This sequence joins TRBV21-1 and TRBJ2-5; TRBD1 is the table's D call, not checked against the DNA. TRBV21-1 is a documented pseudogene. This CDR3 is built from 16 residues. The CDR3 DNA reads TGTGCCAGACAGCAAAAGGAGACAGGGGGCGGAAAGACCCAGTACTTC. Residues: CARQQKETGGGKTQYF.

This clone showed up just a few times. The same CDR3 can be traced to other DNA sequences in this sample. Written as DNA, the CDR3 is TGTGCCAGCAGTTACCGGAACACTGAAGCTTTCTTT. Translating it yields CASSYRNTEAFF. V usage is TRBV6-5 and J usage is TRBJ1-1; D uncertain. The germline CDR1 and CDR2 sequences are MNHEY and SVGAGI. This CDR3 spans 12 amino acids. Trimming pared 2 bases from V and 1 base from J, leaving 2 bases between.

J is TRBJ2-3 and V is TRBV2; 7 bases map to TRBD2. CDR1 is SNHLY, CDR2 FYNNEI, per germline. V trimming: 4 bases; J trimming: 4 bases; junction bases outside the gene matches: 8. CDR3 size: 15 residues. CDR3 in amino acids: CASSGIQRDSDTQYF. CDR3 DNA: TGTGCCAGCAGTGGGATCCAGCGGGATTCAGATACGCAGTATTTT.

The genes are TRBV19 and TRBJ2-6, with unresolved D. This CDR3 is built from 14 residues. V dropped 7 bases and J dropped 0 bases, with 7 bases sitting between them. Germline V gene data show CDR1 as LNHDA and CDR2 as SQIVND (reference sequence). The CDR3 region has the DNA TGTGCCAGTACCCCTTACTCTGGGGCCAACGTCCTGACTTTC. Its protein is CASTPYSGANVLTF. Filled out from reference TRBV19 and TRBJ2-6, the complete variable domain reads DGGITQSPKYLFRKEGQNVTLSCEQNLNHDAMYWYRQDPGQGLRLIYYSQIVNDFQKGDIAEGYSVSREKKESFPLTVTSAQKNPTAFYLCASTPYSGANVLTFGAGSRLTVL.

This chain links TRBV7-9 with TRBJ1-1, with D uncertain. Trimming shortened V by 1 base and J by 1 base, and 7 bases separated the two germline ends. From germline, CDR1 is SEHNR and CDR2 FQNEAQ (reference sequence). The CDR3 is made up of 14 amino acids. CDR3 DNA: TGTGCCAGCAGCTTAGGTGAGGCGAACACTGAAGCTTTCTTT. Its protein is CASSLGEANTEAFF.

This chain joins TRBV5-1 and TRBJ1-1, with D possibly TRBD1 on 5 matching bases. Germline V lookup: CDR1 SGHRS, CDR2 YFSETQ. V lost 3 bases and J lost 8, with 14 bases in between. There are 13 residues in the CDR3. The CDR3 is CASSWGTGLEAFF. The CDR3 nucleotides read TGCGCCAGCAGCTGGGGCACAGGCCTCGAAGCTTTCTTT.

Worth noting for this clone: The sample holds other DNA sequences that translate to the same CDR3. The genes are TRBV5-1 and TRBJ1-2, with TRBD1 matching 9 bases. V was clipped by 0 bases and J by 3 bases; unmatched bases: 0. The CDR3 is made up of 14 amino acids. CDR1 is SGHRS, CDR2 YFSETQ, per germline. CDR3 sequence reads: CASSLGDRDYGYTF. CDR3 DNA sequence: TGCGCCAGCAGCTTGGGGGACAGGGACTATGGCTACACCTTC. Variable domain in full (rest from reference TRBV5-1 and TRBJ1-2): KAGVTQTPRYLIKTRGQQVTLSCSPISGHRSVSWYQQTPGQGLQFLFEYFSETQRNKGNFPGRFSGRQFSNSRSEMNVSTLELGDSALYLCASSLGDRDYGYTFGSGTRLTVV.

CDR3 loop: CASSLEGDAYGYTF. Here the CDR3 DNA reads TGTGCCAGCAGCCTAGAGGGGGATGCCTATGGCTACACCTTC. This chain joins TRBV7-8 and TRBJ1-2; possibly TRBD1 for D (6 bases). Germline CDR1 and CDR2: SGHVS and FQNEAQ. The CDR3 sequence is 14 residues long. V was clipped by 5 bases and J by 4 bases, with 14 bases between them.